This TCR beta chain originates from a study of metastatic and nonmetastatic thyroid tumors. Study background: The study looked at repertoires side by side in blood and in tumor or nodule tissue from malignant and benign thyroid patients. General study points: Reportedly, malignant thyroid tumors had significantly higher TCR beta diversity than benign nodules, in blood and tumor.

Under the authors' procedure: Across clinicopathological groups, CDR3 differences served as the basis for building a distant-metastasis classifier for papillary thyroid cancer. From the PCR reads, TCRdb re-called clones with MiXCR. It is TCRdb's table, rather than the study itself, that gives the V and J calls and clone size. The sample has roughly 4,900 clones; approximately 28% are singletons. Treatment of any kind had been given to no patient before thyroid surgery. Germline V gives CDR1 MNHEY, CDR2 SMNVEV (reference sequence). Trimming at V came to 5 bases and at J to 8 bases, leaving 10 bases not matched to a gene. The CDR3 has 15 amino acids. This clone counts as large. Its cognate antigen is unknown.

Specimen: adjacent normal tissue. The gene calls are TRBV27 and TRBJ2-1, with TRBD1 matching 9 bases. This receptor was taken from a female donor with papillary thyroid cancer or a benign thyroid nodule (not recorded which). Some clones in this sample may be carry-over from other donors' samples. CDR3 DNA sequence: TGTGCCAGCAGTACCGGACAGGGGAACCGCCATGAGCAGTTCTTC. This sequence encodes CASSTGQGNRHEQFF.